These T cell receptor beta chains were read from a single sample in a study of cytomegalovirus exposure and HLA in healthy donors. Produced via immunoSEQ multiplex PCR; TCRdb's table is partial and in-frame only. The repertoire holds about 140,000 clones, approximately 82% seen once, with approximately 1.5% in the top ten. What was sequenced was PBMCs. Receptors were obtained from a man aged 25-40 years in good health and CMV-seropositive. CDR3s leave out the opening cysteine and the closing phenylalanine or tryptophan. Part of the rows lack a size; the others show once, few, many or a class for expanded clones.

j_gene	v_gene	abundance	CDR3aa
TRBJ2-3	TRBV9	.	ASSVSPITDTQY
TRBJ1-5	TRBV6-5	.	ASSSGTVSSRAQH
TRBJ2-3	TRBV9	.	ASSPRAGEGTDTQY
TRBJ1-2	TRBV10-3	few	AISLGQGAFGYT
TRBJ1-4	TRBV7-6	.	ASSLVARGTNEKLF
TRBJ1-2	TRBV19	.	ASSVPGGYGYT
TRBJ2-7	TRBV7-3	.	ASSLIEGYEQY
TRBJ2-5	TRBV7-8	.	ASSLESLAGGGETQY
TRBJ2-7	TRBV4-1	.	ASSLSLAGDSYEQY
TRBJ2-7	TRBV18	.	ASSPPGQETYEQY
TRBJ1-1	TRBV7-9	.	ASSRVGRGLRGTEAF
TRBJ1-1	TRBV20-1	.	SARDVREAF
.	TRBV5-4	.	ASSLGGDRVHEQY
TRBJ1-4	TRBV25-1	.	ASSPGTGVIGEKLF
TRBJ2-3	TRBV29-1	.	SVFRVAGSTDTQY
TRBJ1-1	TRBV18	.	ASSTQEMDRENTEAF
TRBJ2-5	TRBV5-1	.	ASSWQFQETQY
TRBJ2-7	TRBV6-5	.	ASSYGLMTSYEQY
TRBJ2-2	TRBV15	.	ATSRSPLQGGTGELF
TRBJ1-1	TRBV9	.	ASGQGANTEAF
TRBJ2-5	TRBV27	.	ASSLLSDSASQY
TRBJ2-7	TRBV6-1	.	ASTRDRQFYEQY
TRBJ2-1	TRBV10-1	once	ASSLLAVINNEQF
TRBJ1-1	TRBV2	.	ASTRRSLNTEAF
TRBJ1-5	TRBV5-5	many	ASSSLGGNQPQH
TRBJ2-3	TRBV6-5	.	ASSRGGFDGDTQY
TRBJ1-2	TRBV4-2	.	ASSQPPERDRRGYT
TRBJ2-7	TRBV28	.	ASSPIGTTSSYEQY
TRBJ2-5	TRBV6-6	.	ASSYSASQETQY
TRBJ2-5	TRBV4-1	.	ASSQDHGGRETQY
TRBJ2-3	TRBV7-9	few	ASSIGLVDTQY
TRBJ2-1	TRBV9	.	ASSVGGTSGSSYNEQF
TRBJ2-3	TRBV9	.	ASSETSGGTDTQY
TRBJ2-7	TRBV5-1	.	ASSLHGQGRAYEQY
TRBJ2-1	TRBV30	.	AWSVGGGPPNEQF
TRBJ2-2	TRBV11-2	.	ASSFRVATGELF
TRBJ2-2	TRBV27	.	ASSRLAGDGELF
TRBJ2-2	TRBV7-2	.	ASSLTGDTGELF
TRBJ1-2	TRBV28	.	ASSPGGSNYGYT
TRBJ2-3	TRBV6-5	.	ASSYLAGAGTDTQY
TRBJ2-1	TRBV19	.	ASSIAVGAYTYNEQF
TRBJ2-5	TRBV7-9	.	ASSLGPEETQY
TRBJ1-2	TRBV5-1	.	ASSDPGIHYGYT